This T cell receptor (beta chain) came from a study of blood T cell repertoires in COVID-19. Study-wide context: Spain, Italy and the United States supplied samples that represented acute and convalescent COVID-19. The analysed material was cDNA or gDNA that came from T cells, B-cell-depleted T cells, or PBMCs.

Repertoires were generated with immunoSEQ multiplex PCR, while TCRdb's copy carries only in-frame clones and drops some. This table holds 200,000 to 300,000 clones, 80% to 85% found once. Sequences were obtained from peripheral blood. This receptor was obtained from a man between 60 and 75 years old with acute or convalescent COVID-19.

CDR3 sequence: CASSPRGGLASLYEQYF. In nucleotides, the CDR3 is TGTGCCAGCTCACCACGGGGGGGACTAGCGTCTCTCTACGAGCAGTACTTC. The chain uses TRBV18 and TRBJ2-7; 10 nucleotides align to TRBD2. V was clipped by 1 base and J by 3 bases; unmatched bases: 9. Per germline, CDR1 KGHSH and CDR2 LQKENI. The CDR3 runs 17 residues.